Listed here are 18 T cell receptor beta chains from one sample, sequenced in a study of blood T cell repertoires in COVID-19. This table comes from immunoSEQ multiplex PCR, and its TCRdb copy is limited to in-frame clones, with some not included. The data hold 180,000 or so clones, with 70% to 90% observed a single time. The sample consisted of peripheral blood. The receptors were gathered from a young man with acute or convalescent COVID-19.

The rearrangement joins TRBV7-9 to TRBJ1-6, with D uncertain. Germline CDR1 is SEHNR and CDR2 is FQNEAQ (reference sequence). The V and J ends lost 5 bases and 7 bases respectively, with 12 bases between them. The CDR3 is made up of 14 amino acids. CDR3 nucleotides: TGTGCCAGCAGCCCCAATGGGGAGAATTCACCCCTCCACTTT. The encoded protein is CASSPNGENSPLHF. The variable domain in full, completed from reference TRBV7-9 and TRBJ1-6, reads DTGVSQNPRHKITKRGQNVTFRCDPISEHNRLYWYRQTLGQGPEFLTYFQNEAQLEKSRLLSDRFSAERPKGSFSTLEIQRTEQGDSAMYLCASSPNGENSPLHFGNGTRLTVT.

Note on this clone: A junction boundary mismatches the germline segment, possibly from a read error. In the same sample, other DNA sequences code for this CDR3. The chain links TRBV27 to TRBJ2-2, with 8 bases lining up with TRBD1. This CDR3 spans 14 amino acids. CDR1 and CDR2 (germline): MNHEY, SMNVEV (reference sequence). This chain's CDR3 is CASSSTGGTGELFF. CDR3 sequence (DNA): TGTGCTAGCAGTTCTACAGGGGGGACCGGGGAGCTGTTTTTT.

This rearrangement joins TRBV2 to TRBJ1-6; 7 nucleotides align to TRBD1. Trimming took 7 bases from V and 15 from J; bases not matched to a gene: 9. Germline values: CDR1 SNHLY, CDR2 FYNNEI. CDR3 length: 12 residues. The DNA for the CDR3 is TGTGCCAGCACGTGGGGACAGAACGTCCTCCACTTT. It codes for CASTWGQNVLHF. Variable domain in full (rest from reference TRBV2 and TRBJ1-6): EPEVTQTPSHQVTQMGQEVILRCVPISNHLYFYWYRQILGQKVEFLVSFYNNEISEKSEIFDDQFSVERPDGSNFTLKIRSTKLEDSAMYFCASTWGQNVLHFGNGTRLTVT.

This chain links TRBV10-1 with TRBJ1-1; D gene uncertain. Between the trimmed V and J ends, which lost 10 bases and 0 bases, there was a span of 12 bases. The CDR3 extends over 13 amino acids. Germline CDR1 WNHNN, CDR2 SYGVQD (reference sequence). As DNA, the CDR3 is TGCGCCACCCGTCAACTGTTGAACACTGAAGCTTTCTTT. This encodes CATRQLLNTEAFF.

This rearrangement joins TRBV7-8 to TRBJ2-7; D uncertain. V lost 1 base, J lost 2 bases, and 9 bases lay in between. This CDR3 spans 14 amino acids. In germline, CDR1 is SGHVS, CDR2 FQNEAQ. CDR3: CASSLDGRTYEQYV. CDR3 coding DNA: TGTGCCAGCAGCTTAGATGGCAGAACCTACGAGCAGTACGTC.

V usage is TRBV4-1 and J usage is TRBJ2-1; 10 positions agree with TRBD1. V trimming: 2 bases; J trimming: 9 bases; junction bases outside the gene matches: 10. The CDR3 spans 16 residues. Germline-derived CDR1 and CDR2 are MGHRA and YSYEKL. The CDR3 loop is CASSQFGTGELGEQFF. The CDR3 nucleotides are TGCGCCAGCAGCCAATTCGGGACAGGGGAATTGGGTGAGCAGTTCTTC.

The CDR3 bases are TGTGCCAGCAGTCCCCAGGGACAGACGAAAGCTTTCTTT. It translates to CASSPQGQTKAFF. The rearrangement joins TRBV6-5 to TRBJ1-1; 7 positions agree with TRBD1. V dropped 5 bases and J dropped 9; count of bases not matched to a gene: 9. The CDR3 spans 13 residues. The germline V gene encodes CDR1 MNHEY and CDR2 SVGAGI.

The genes are TRBV28 and TRBJ1-1; D is possibly TRBD1 (5 bases). CDR1 is MDHEN and CDR2 is SYDVKM in the germline V gene. There are 14 residues in the CDR3. Trimming removed 6 bases at V and 5 bases at J, with 16 bases between. Here the CDR3 reads CASSYTEGVTEAFF. CDR3 nucleotides: TGTGCCAGCAGCTATACTGAAGGGGTGACTGAAGCTTTCTTT. Filled out from reference TRBV28 and TRBJ1-1, the complete variable domain reads DVKVTQSSRYLVKRTGEKVFLECVQDMDHENMFWYRQDPGLGLRLIYFSYDVKMKEKGDIPEGYSVSREKKERFSLILESASTNQTSMYLCASSYTEGVTEAFFGQGTRLTVV.

This chain connects TRBV4-2 to TRBJ2-1; 16 nucleotides match TRBD2. The CDR3 is 20 amino acids. V lost 3 bases, J lost 0 bases, and 8 bases stayed unmatched. Germline V CDR1 and CDR2: LGHNA, YNFKEQ. The CDR3 sequence: CASSHPGTSGGVSSYNEQFF. CDR3 sequence (DNA): TGTGCCAGCAGCCACCCCGGGACTAGCGGGGGGGTGAGCTCCTACAATGAGCAGTTCTTC.

This chain links TRBV7-9 with TRBJ1-2; the match to TRBD1 covers 9 bases. Germline assignment: CDR1 SEHNR and CDR2 FQNEAQ (reference sequence). This CDR3 has 14 amino acids. After removal of 5 bases from V and 4 bases from J, the junction contained 5 bases not matched to a gene. The DNA for the CDR3 is TGTGCCAGCAGCCAGGACAGGGGCGGCTATGGCTACACCTTC. Translated, it gives CASSQDRGGYGYTF.

The chain carries TRBV6-1 and TRBJ2-5; 7 bases align to TRBD1. Germline loops: CDR1 MNHNS, CDR2 SASEGT. The CDR3 is 15 residues long. V trimming: 3 bases; J trimming: 2 bases; junction bases outside the gene matches: 6. The CDR3 spells CASSDKGQSQETQYF. CDR3 in DNA: TGTGCCAGCAGTGACAAGGGACAGAGTCAAGAGACCCAGTACTTC.

This chain joins TRBV28 and TRBJ1-3; 12 bases match TRBD1. Trimming cost V 6 bases and J 3 bases; bases outside gene matches: 9. Looked up from germline, CDR1 is MDHEN and CDR2 is SYDVKM. The CDR3 loop spans 17 amino acids. CDR3 nucleotide sequence: TGTGCCAGCAGCTCCGGGACAGGGGGCATCTTTGGAAACACCATATATTTT. It translates to CASSSGTGGIFGNTIYF. Supplemented by reference TRBV28 and TRBJ1-3, the full variable domain reads DVKVTQSSRYLVKRTGEKVFLECVQDMDHENMFWYRQDPGLGLRLIYFSYDVKMKEKGDIPEGYSVSREKKERFSLILESASTNQTSMYLCASSSGTGGIFGNTIYFGEGSWLTVV.

This clone was counted once. This sequence joins TRBV5-4 and TRBJ2-5; 11 nucleotides line up with TRBD2. The CDR3 is 16 residues long. From germline, CDR1 is SGHNT and CDR2 YYREEE (reference sequence). The J segment lost 2 bases and the V segment lost 3 bases, leaving 6 bases of the junction unmatched. CDR3 protein: CASSSRLAGGQETQYF. In DNA form, the CDR3 reads TGTGCCAGCAGCTCCCGGCTAGCGGGGGGTCAAGAGACCCAGTACTTC.

This chain uses TRBV9 with TRBJ2-5; D gene unclear. This CDR3 is 15 amino acids long. Between the trimmed V and J ends, which lost 0 bases and 2 bases, there was a span of 11 bases. Germline CDR1 SGDLS, CDR2 YYNGEE. In DNA, the CDR3 is TGTGCCAGCAGCGTAGGTTTGGCGGTACAAGAGACCCAGTACTTC. It encodes CASSVGLAVQETQYF.

The genes are TRBV24-1 and TRBJ1-2, with 9 nucleotides matching TRBD1. The trim removed 9 bases at V and 4 bases at J, leaving 14 bases unmatched. The CDR3 consists of 16 residues. Germline values: CDR1 KGHDR, CDR2 SFDVKD. The CDR3 sequence: CATSDPGTGTSYGYTF. The DNA for the CDR3 is TGTGCCACCTCAGATCCCGGGACAGGGACAAGCTATGGCTACACCTTC.

V is TRBV3-1 (or the pseudogene TRBV3-2) and J is TRBJ2-7; D call uncertain. Trimming stripped 1 base from V and 2 bases from J, with 9 bases between. This CDR3 is built from 14 residues. Germline V gives CDR1 LGHDT, CDR2 YNNKEL (reference sequence). CDR3 protein: CASSQVGGTYEQYF. The CDR3 coding sequence is TGTGCCAGCAGCCAAGTAGGCGGCACCTACGAGCAGTACTTC.

The chain is built from TRBV2 and TRBJ1-5; D is perhaps TRBD1 (5 bases). Trimming removed 6 bases from V and 6 bases from J, with 18 bases in between. The CDR3 length is 15 residues. Germline assignment: CDR1 SNHLY and CDR2 FYNNEI. The CDR3, as DNA: TGTGCCAGCAGCCGAGGGGACTACGGGGGTCAGCCCCAGCATTTT. Its translation: CASSRGDYGGQPQHF.

The rearrangement joins TRBV30 to TRBJ2-2; TRBD2 matches at 7 bases. The germline V gene has CDR1 GTSNPN and CDR2 SVGIG (reference sequence). The CDR3 contains 17 residues. The J segment lost 3 bases and the V segment lost 0 bases, leaving 10 bases of the junction unmatched. The CDR3 nucleotides read TGTGCCTGGAGTGTACTGGCCCGGGGGAGGGACACCGGGGAGCTGTTTTTT. It translates to CAWSVLARGRDTGELFF. Variable domain in full (rest from reference TRBV30 and TRBJ2-2): SQTIHQWPATLVQPVGSPLSLECTVEGTSNPNLYWYRQAAGRGLQLLFYSVGIGQISSEVPQNLSASRPQDRQFILSSKKLLLSDSGFYLCAWSVLARGRDTGELFFGEGSRLTVL.